Detailed here is one T cell receptor beta chain. Its antigen is not known. A single record per CDR3 protein comes from TCRdb applying MiXCR to the reads. The sample consists of about 130,000 distinct CDR3 sequences, around 25% of them appearing once. This specimen belongs to a study of T cell repertoires in cytomegalovirus infection. For the study at large: Indications of both CMV infection and matching HLA type were provided by public TCR beta signatures. Findings and caveats of the study: CMV carriers having the relevant HLA were flagged by cumulative public TCR beta family frequency.

CDR1 is MNHEY and CDR2 is SVGEGT in the germline V gene. The CDR3 sequence is 14 residues long. The ends lost 4 bases at V and 8 bases at J; junction bases unmatched: 8. The chain carries TRBV6-2 or TRBV6-3 and TRBJ2-1; 7 positions agree with TRBD2. Sequencing was performed on PBMCs, sequenced either directly or after in vitro stimulation (not recorded which). This TCR came from a human donor in good health (CMV status not recorded). Some clones in this sample may be carry-over from other donors' samples. CDR3 sequence (DNA): TGTGCCAGCAGTTCAGGCGGGAGAGGGGATGAGCAGTTCTTC. Amino acids: CASSSGGRGDEQFF.